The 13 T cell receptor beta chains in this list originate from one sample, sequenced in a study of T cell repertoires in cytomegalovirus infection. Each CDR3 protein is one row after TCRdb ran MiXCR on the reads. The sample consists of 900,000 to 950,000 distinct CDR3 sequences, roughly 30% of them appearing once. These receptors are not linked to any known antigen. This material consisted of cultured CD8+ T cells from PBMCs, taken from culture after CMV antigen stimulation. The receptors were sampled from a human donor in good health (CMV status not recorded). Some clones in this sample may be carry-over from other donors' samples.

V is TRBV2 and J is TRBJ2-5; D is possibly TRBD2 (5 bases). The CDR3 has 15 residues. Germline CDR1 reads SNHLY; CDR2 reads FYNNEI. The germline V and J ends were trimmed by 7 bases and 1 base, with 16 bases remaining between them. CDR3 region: CASIGVGVPQETQYF. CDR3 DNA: TGTGCCAGCATCGGAGTCGGGGTCCCCCAAGAGACCCAGTACTTC. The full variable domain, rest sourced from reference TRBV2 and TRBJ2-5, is EPEVTQTPSHQVTQMGQEVILRCVPISNHLYFYWYRQILGQKVEFLVSFYNNEISEKSEIFDDQFSVERPDGSNFTLKIRSTKLEDSAMYFCASIGVGVPQETQYFGPGTRLLVL.

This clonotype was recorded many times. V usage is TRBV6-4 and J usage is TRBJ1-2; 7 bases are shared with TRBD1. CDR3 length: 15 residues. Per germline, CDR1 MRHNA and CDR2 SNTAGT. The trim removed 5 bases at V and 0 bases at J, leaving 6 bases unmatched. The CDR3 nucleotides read TGTGCCAGCAGTTTAGACAGGGCTGCTAACTATGGCTACACCTTC. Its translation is CASSLDRAANYGYTF.

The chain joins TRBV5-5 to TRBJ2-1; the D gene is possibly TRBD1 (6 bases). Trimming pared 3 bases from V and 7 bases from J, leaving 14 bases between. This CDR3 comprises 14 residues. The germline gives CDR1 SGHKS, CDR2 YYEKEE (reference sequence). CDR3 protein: CASSSRTAKNEQFF. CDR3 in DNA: TGTGCCAGCAGCTCACGGACAGCGAAAAATGAGCAGTTCTTC.

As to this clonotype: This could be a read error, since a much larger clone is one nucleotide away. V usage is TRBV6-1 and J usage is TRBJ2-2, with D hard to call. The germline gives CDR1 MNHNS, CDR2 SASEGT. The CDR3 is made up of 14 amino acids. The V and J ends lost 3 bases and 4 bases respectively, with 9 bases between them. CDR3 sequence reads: CASSEFWGTGELFF. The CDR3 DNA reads TGTGCCAGCAGTGAGTTCTGGGGCACCGGGGAGCTGTTTTTT.

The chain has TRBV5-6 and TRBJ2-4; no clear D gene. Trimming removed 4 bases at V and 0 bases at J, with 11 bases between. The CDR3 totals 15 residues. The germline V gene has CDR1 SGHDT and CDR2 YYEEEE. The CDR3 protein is CASSQVTVAKNIQYF. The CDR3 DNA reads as TGTGCCAGCAGCCAAGTAACAGTAGCCAAAAACATTCAGTACTTC.

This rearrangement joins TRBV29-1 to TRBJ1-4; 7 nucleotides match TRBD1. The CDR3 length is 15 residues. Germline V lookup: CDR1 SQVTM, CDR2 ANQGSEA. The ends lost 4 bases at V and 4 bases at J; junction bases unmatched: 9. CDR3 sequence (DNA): TGCAGCGTTGCCGGGACAGCGGGCTTTAATGAAAAACTGTTTTTT. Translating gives CSVAGTAGFNEKLFF. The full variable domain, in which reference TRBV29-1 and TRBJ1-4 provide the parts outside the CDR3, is SAVISQKPSRDICQRGTSLTIQCQVDSQVTMMFWYRQQPGQSLTLIATANQGSEATYESGFVIDKFPISRPNLTFSTLTVSNMSPEDSSIYLCSVAGTAGFNEKLFFGSGTQLSVL.

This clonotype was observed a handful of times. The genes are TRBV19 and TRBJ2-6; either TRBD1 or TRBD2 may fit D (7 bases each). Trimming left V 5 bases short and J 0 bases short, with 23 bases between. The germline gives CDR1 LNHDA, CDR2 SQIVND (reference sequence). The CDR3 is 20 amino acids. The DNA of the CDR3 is TGTGCCAGTAGTGCCAGGGGGAGGGGGGGATTTGTCTCTGGGGCCAACGTCCTGACTTTC. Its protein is CASSARGRGGFVSGANVLTF. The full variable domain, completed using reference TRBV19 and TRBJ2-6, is DGGITQSPKYLFRKEGQNVTLSCEQNLNHDAMYWYRQDPGQGLRLIYYSQIVNDFQKGDIAEGYSVSREKKESFPLTVTSAQKNPTAFYLCASSARGRGGFVSGANVLTFGAGSRLTVL.

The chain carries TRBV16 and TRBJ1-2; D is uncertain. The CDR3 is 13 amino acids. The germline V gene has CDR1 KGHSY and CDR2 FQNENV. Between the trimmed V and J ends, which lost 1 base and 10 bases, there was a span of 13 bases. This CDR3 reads CASSQYSSKDYTF. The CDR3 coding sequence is TGTGCCAGCAGCCAATATTCCTCGAAGGACTACACCTTC.

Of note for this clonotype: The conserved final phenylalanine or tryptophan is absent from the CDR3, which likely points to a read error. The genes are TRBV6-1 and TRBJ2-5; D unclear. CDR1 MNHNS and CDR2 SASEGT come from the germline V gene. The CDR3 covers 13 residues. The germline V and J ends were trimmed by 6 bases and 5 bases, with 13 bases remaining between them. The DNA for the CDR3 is TGTGCCAGCAGCCATACTCTCGGGGAGACCCAGTACTCC. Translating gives CASSHTLGETQYS.

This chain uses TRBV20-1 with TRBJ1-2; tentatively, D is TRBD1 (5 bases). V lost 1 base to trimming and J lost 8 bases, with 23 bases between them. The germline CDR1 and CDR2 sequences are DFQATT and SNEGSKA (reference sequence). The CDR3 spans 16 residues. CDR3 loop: CSARVYLGAKKDGYTF. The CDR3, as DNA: TGCAGTGCTAGAGTGTATCTCGGGGCTAAGAAGGACGGCTACACCTTC.

The CDR3, as DNA: TGTGCCAGCAGTGAGGGGGTGGCTGCTAATGAAAAACTGTTTTTT. Amino acids: CASSEGVAANEKLFF. The chain joins TRBV2 to TRBJ1-4; a possible D gene is TRBD1 (5 bases). Trimming took 3 bases from V and 3 from J, leaving 11 bases between them. The germline CDR1 and CDR2 sequences are SNHLY and FYNNEI. The CDR3 is 15 residues long.

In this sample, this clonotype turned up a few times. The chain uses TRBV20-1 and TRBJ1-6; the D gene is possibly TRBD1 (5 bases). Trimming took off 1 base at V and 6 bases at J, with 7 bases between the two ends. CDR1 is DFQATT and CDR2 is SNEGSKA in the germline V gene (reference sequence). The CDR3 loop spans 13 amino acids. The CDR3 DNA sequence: TGCAGTGCTAGAGGGGGCTCTAATTCACCCCTCCACTTT. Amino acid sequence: CSARGGSNSPLHF.

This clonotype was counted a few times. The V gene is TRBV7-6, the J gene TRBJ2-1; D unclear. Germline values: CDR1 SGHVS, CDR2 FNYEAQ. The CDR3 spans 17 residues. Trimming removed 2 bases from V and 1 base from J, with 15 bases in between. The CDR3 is CASSLRTRTHSYNEQFF. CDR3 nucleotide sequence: TGTGCCAGCAGCTTAAGAACAAGAACTCATTCCTACAATGAGCAGTTCTTC. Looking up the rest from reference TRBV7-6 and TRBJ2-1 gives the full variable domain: GAGVSQSPRYKVTKRGQDVALRCDPISGHVSLYWYRQALGQGPEFLTYFNYEAQQDKSGLPNDRFSAERPEGSISTLTIQRTEQRDSAMYRCASSLRTRTHSYNEQFFGPGTRLTVL.